The 22 T cell receptor beta chains below all came from one sample that was sequenced in a study of blood T cells in healthy people across ages. Sample-barcoded 5' priming and a J-beta primer mix drove a second PCR of roughly 6 to 12 cycles. TCRdb processed the 5' RACE reads anew with MiXCR; each CDR3 protein has one entry. The sample includes about 1.6 million distinct CDR3 sequences, about 35% of them seen just once. The specimen was blood. The receptors were gathered from a woman aged 25-40 years in good health.

This chain joins TRBV6-1 and TRBJ2-1; unclear D gene. Germline assignment: CDR1 MNHNS and CDR2 SASEGT. CDR3 length: 13 amino acids. Trimming took off 4 bases at V and 4 bases at J, with 8 bases between the two ends. CDR3 DNA sequence: TGTGCCAGCAGTGCACAGCTTTACAATGAGCAGTTCTTC. Its translation: CASSAQLYNEQFF.

V usage is TRBV6-6 and J usage is TRBJ1-5; D is undetermined. Germline lookup yields CDR1 MNHNY and CDR2 SVGAGI (reference sequence). There are 13 residues in the CDR3. V was pared by 6 bases and J by 3 bases, with 9 bases between. The CDR3 reads CASRSGINQPQHF. The CDR3 DNA sequence: TGTGCCAGCAGGTCCGGGATCAATCAGCCCCAGCATTTT.

In this sample, this clonotype turned up many times. The rearrangement joins TRBV9 to TRBJ1-1; TRBD1 aligns across 8 bases. Per the germline V gene, CDR1 is SGDLS and CDR2 is YYNGEE. The length of the CDR3 is 14 residues. After removal of 4 bases from V and 0 bases from J, the junction contained 2 bases not matched to a gene. The CDR3 region has the DNA TGTGCCAGCAGCCGGACAGGGCTGAACACTGAAGCTTTCTTT. Protein: CASSRTGLNTEAFF.

This clonotype was seen a few times. The rearrangement links TRBV25-1 to TRBJ1-2; 9 bases match TRBD1. The CDR3 loop spans 16 amino acids. V was pared by 1 base and J by 5 bases, with 8 bases of the junction left unmatched. Germline V gives CDR1 MGHDK, CDR2 SYGVNS. The CDR3 reads CASSEWSGQGNYGYTF. The CDR3 DNA reads TGTGCCAGCAGTGAATGGTCGGGACAGGGTAATTATGGCTACACCTTC.

The V and J genes are TRBV28 and TRBJ1-6, with D hard to call. CDR1 and CDR2 from the germline V gene are MDHEN and SYDVKM. CDR3 length equals 12 residues. V was trimmed by 7 bases and J by 10 bases, leaving 11 bases between them. CDR3 sequence reads: CASNSMRSPLHF. Written as DNA, the CDR3 is TGTGCCAGCAACTCAATGAGGTCACCCCTCCACTTT.

This clonotype was counted only a few times. V usage is TRBV10-2 and J usage is TRBJ2-7; possibly TRBD2 for D (6 bases). This CDR3 is built from 14 residues. CDR1 and CDR2 from the germline V gene are WSHSY and SAAADI. Between the trimmed V and J ends, which lost 2 bases and 7 bases, there was a span of 15 bases. Written as DNA, the CDR3 is TGCGCCAGCAGTGAGGCCGGGACTTTGGGGGAGCAGTACTTC. As protein: CASSEAGTLGEQYF.

V usage is TRBV3-1 and J usage is TRBJ2-3; TRBD1 agrees at 7 bases. Germline assignment: CDR1 LGHDT and CDR2 YNNKEL (reference sequence). After removal of 4 bases from V and 4 bases from J, the junction contained 11 bases not matched to a gene. CDR3 size: 16 residues. The CDR3 protein is CASSPADRLDADTQYF. DNA of the CDR3: TGTGCCAGCAGCCCGGCGGACAGGTTAGACGCAGATACGCAGTATTTT.

V is TRBV29-1 and J is TRBJ2-4, with 8 bases identical to TRBD2. The J call could be wrong; TRBJ2-7 is a better fit for the DNA end. The CDR3 contains 14 residues. The germline CDR1 and CDR2 sequences are SQVTM and ANQGSEA. CDR3 nucleotides: TGCAGCGTTGAAGACGGGAGGGCCGGCTGCGAGCAGTACTTC. This encodes CSVEDGRAGCEQYF.

In its sample, this clonotype was seen many times. The CDR3 spells CSVDAGTDTQYF. CDR3 nucleotides: TGCAGCGTTGATGCAGGCACAGATACGCAGTATTTT. This chain uses TRBV29-1 with TRBJ2-3; no clear D. CDR1 and CDR2 from the germline V gene are SQVTM and ANQGSEA. This CDR3 has 12 residues. Between the trimmed V and J ends, which lost 3 bases and 1 base, there was a span of 5 bases.

With respect to this clonotype: This may be a read error: a much more frequent sequence differs by one nucleotide. J is TRBJ2-7 and V is TRBV10-3; no definite D call. V gave up 4 bases and J gave up 4 bases, with 8 bases separating them. The CDR3 sequence is 12 residues long. CDR1 is ENHRY, CDR2 SYGVKD, per germline. The CDR3 DNA reads TGTGCCATCAGTGGGTCTGATTACGAGCAGTACTTC. Its protein is CAISGSDYEQYF.

This chain uses TRBV21-1 with TRBJ2-1; whether TRBD1, the table's D call, matches the DNA was not checked. TRBV21-1 is a pseudogene segment. There are 14 residues in the CDR3. CDR3 amino acids: CASSKALGVRKQFF. DNA for the CDR3: TGTGCCAGCAGCAAAGCGCTGGGCGTACGTAAGCAGTTCTTC.

The rearrangement uses TRBV7-9 and TRBJ2-7; 8 nucleotides align to TRBD1. Germline CDR1 reads SEHNR; CDR2 reads FQNEAQ (reference sequence). The trim removed 5 bases at V and 4 bases at J, leaving 13 bases unmatched. CDR3 length equals 16 residues. The CDR3 reads CASSQQGDRTGYEQYF. CDR3 DNA: TGTGCCAGCAGCCAACAGGGGGACCGGACGGGATACGAGCAGTACTTC.

The table lists this clonotype with a few counts. The rearrangement uses TRBV3-1 and TRBJ2-2; weak D call: TRBD1 (6 bases). Trimming removed 1 base from V and 6 bases from J, with 15 bases in between. CDR3 length: 16 amino acids. The germline CDR1 and CDR2 sequences are LGHDT and YNNKEL (reference sequence). The CDR3: CASSQVRRGGSGELFF. In nucleotides, the CDR3 is TGTGCCAGCAGCCAAGTACGCAGGGGCGGCTCCGGGGAGCTGTTTTTT.

This clonotype has just a few counts. V is TRBV6-6 and J is TRBJ1-2, with 12 bases that match TRBD1. Unmatched junction bases numbered 12, after V lost 8 bases and J lost 5 bases. The CDR3 contains 16 residues. Germline V gene lookup returns CDR1 MNHNY and CDR2 SVGAGI (reference sequence). The CDR3 DNA follows: TGTGCCAGCTTCTCCGGGACAGGGGGCCTCAAGTATGGCTACACCTTC. Residues: CASFSGTGGLKYGYTF.

The rearrangement links TRBV30 to TRBJ2-7; no clear D gene. Trimming removed 3 bases at V and 0 bases at J, with 12 bases between. The CDR3 contains 14 residues. Per germline, CDR1 GTSNPN and CDR2 SVGIG (reference sequence). The CDR3 is CAWRDGFSSYEQYF. The DNA for the CDR3 is TGTGCCTGGAGGGACGGCTTCTCCTCCTACGAGCAGTACTTC.

This clonotype came up a few times. The chain carries TRBV11-2 and TRBJ2-1; 12 positions agree with TRBD2. Trimming at V came to 5 bases and at J to 5 bases, leaving 7 bases not matched to a gene. Germline CDR1 is SGHAT and CDR2 is FQNNGV. The CDR3 sequence is 16 residues long. The CDR3 loop reads CASSRRGLAGNNEQFF. The CDR3 nucleotides read TGTGCCAGCAGCAGACGCGGACTAGCGGGGAACAATGAGCAGTTCTTC.

This clonotype was observed a few times. The junction departs from germline at one end; a sequencing error may be responsible. This chain connects TRBV7-9 to TRBJ2-1; possibly TRBD1 or TRBD2 for D (5 bases each). CDR1 SEHNR and CDR2 FQNEAQ come from the germline V gene (reference sequence). This CDR3 spans 13 amino acids. The CDR3 DNA follows: TGTGTCAGCAGTACTTCAGGGAGCAACGAGCAGTTCTTC. Translated, it gives CVSSTSGSNEQFF.

The CDR3 loop reads CASSQDSRVGATYEQYF. For the CDR3, the DNA is TGTGCCAGCAGCCAAGATTCGCGTGTCGGCGCTACCTACGAGCAGTACTTC. The chain has TRBV4-2 and TRBJ2-7; no reliable D call. CDR3 size: 17 residues. V was pared by 0 bases and J by 2 bases, with 17 bases between. Germline-derived CDR1 and CDR2 are LGHNA and YNFKEQ.

The table lists this clonotype with a few counts. V usage is TRBV9 and J usage is TRBJ2-3, with 9 bases aligning to TRBD1. Trimming took 0 bases from V and 4 from J; bases not matched to a gene: 12. This CDR3 comprises 18 residues. Germline V gives CDR1 SGDLS, CDR2 YYNGEE. The DNA of the CDR3 is TGTGCCAGCAGCGTAGTGGGACAGGGAGGGGCGGTGGCAGATACGCAGTATTTT. Its translation is CASSVVGQGGAVADTQYF.

Turning to this clonotype: The junction differs from germline at one of its ends, possibly a read error. J is TRBJ2-5 and V is TRBV9, with 8 positions matching TRBD1. The length of the CDR3 is 16 residues. CDR1 is SGDLS, CDR2 YYNGEE, per germline. The CDR3 DNA reads as TGTGCCGGCAGCGTAGATCAGGGGGCGCGATCAGAGACCCAGTACTTC. This encodes CAGSVDQGARSETQYF.

V is TRBV3-1 and J is TRBJ1-4, with 10 bases that match TRBD1. J was trimmed by 6 bases and V by 4 bases; bases with no gene match: 8. Germline lookup yields CDR1 LGHDT and CDR2 YNNKEL (reference sequence). The CDR3 consists of 16 residues. DNA of the CDR3: TGTGCCAGCAGCCTCAGTCCGGGACAGGGGTATGAAAAACTGTTTTTT. Its translation is CASSLSPGQGYEKLFF.

This clonotype came up a few times. The chain uses TRBV20-1 and TRBJ2-2; the match to TRBD2 covers 13 bases. This CDR3 comprises 15 residues. CDR1 is DFQATT, CDR2 SNEGSKA, per germline (reference sequence). Trimming removed 6 bases from V and 4 bases from J; junction bases left unmatched: 5. DNA for the CDR3: TGCAGTGCCATACTAGCGGGAGGGCTCACCGGGGAGCTGTTTTTT. Translation: CSAILAGGLTGELFF.